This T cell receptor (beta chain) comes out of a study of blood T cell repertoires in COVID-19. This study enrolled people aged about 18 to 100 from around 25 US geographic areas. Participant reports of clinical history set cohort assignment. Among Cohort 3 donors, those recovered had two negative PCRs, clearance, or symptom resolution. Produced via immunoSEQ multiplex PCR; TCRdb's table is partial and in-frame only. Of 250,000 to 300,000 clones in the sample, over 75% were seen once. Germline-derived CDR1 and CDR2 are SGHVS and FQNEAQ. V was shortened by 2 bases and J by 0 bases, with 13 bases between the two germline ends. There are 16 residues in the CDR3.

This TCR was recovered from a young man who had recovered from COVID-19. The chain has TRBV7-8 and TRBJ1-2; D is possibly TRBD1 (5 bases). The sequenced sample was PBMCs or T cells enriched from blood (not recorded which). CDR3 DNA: TGTGCCAGCAGCTTACACGGTGGCAGGGCTAACTATGGCTACACCTTC. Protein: CASSLHGGRANYGYTF.